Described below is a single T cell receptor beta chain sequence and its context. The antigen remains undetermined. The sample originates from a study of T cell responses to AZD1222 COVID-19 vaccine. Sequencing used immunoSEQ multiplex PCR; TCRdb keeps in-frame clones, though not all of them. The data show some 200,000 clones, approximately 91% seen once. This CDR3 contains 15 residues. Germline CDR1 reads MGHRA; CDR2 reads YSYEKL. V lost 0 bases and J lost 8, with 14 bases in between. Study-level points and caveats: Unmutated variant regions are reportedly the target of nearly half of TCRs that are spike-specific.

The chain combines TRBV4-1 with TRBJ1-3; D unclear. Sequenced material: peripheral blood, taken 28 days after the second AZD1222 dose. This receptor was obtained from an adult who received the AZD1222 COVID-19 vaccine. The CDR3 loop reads CASSQEARLGHTIYF. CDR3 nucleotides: TGCGCCAGCAGCCAAGAGGCGAGGTTAGGACACACCATATATTTT.